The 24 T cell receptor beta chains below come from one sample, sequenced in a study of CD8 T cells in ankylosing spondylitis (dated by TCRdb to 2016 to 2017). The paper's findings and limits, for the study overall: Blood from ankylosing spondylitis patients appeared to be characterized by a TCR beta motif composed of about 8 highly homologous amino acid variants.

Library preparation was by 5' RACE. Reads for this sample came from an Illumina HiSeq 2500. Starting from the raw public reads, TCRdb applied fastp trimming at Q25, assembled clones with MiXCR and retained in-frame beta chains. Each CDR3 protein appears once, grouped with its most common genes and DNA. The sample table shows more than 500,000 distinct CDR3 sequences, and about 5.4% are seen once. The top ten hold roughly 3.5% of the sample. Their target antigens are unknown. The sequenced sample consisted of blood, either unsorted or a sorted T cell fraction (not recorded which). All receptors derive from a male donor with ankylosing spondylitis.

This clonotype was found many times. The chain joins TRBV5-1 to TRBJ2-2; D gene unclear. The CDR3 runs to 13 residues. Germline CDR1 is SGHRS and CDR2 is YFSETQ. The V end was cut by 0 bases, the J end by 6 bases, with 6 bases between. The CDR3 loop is CASSLGVPGELFF. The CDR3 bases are TGCGCCAGCAGCTTGGGGGTTCCCGGGGAGCTGTTTTTT.

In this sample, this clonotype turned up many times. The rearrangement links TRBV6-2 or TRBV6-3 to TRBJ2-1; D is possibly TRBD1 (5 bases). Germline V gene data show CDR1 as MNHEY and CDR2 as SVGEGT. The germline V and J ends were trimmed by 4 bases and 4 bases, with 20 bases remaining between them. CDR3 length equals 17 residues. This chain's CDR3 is CASSSLTTDSRYNEQFF. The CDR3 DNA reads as TGTGCCAGCAGTTCCCTAACCACCGACAGTAGATACAATGAGCAGTTCTTC.

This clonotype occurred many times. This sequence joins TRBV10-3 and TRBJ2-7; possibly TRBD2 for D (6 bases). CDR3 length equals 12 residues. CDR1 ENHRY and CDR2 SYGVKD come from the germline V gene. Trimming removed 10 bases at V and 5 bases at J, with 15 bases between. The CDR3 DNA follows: TGTGCCAACGGCCAGGGCGGGAACGAGCAGTACTTC. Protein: CANGQGGNEQYF.

CDR3 in amino acids: CASSQFTTGTGVLDTQYF. CDR3 DNA: TGTGCCAGCAGCCAATTCACGACTGGGACAGGGGTTTTGGATACGCAGTATTTT. V usage is TRBV4-2 and J usage is TRBJ2-3; TRBD1 matches 10 bases. Per germline, CDR1 LGHNA and CDR2 YNFKEQ. The J segment lost 6 bases and the V segment lost 2 bases, leaving 14 bases of the junction unmatched. The CDR3 consists of 18 residues.

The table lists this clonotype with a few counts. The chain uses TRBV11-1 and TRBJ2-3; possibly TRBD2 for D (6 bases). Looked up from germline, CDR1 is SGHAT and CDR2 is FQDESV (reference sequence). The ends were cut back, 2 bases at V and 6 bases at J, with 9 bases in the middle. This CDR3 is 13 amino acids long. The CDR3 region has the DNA TGTGCCAGCAGCTTACCCGGGGGTGATACGCAGTATTTT. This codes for CASSLPGGDTQYF.

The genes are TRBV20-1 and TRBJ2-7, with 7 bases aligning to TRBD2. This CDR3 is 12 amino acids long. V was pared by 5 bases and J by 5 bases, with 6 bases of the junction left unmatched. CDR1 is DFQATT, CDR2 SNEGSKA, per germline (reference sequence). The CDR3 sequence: CSAAWGGNEQYF. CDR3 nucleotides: TGCAGTGCTGCGTGGGGGGGGAACGAGCAGTACTTC.

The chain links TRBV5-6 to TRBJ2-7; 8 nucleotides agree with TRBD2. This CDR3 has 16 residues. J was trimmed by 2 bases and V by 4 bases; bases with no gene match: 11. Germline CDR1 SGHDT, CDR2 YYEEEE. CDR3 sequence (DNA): TGTGCCAGCAGCCCCCTGGGGGCGGGGGGCGCCTACGAGCAGTACTTC. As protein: CASSPLGAGGAYEQYF.

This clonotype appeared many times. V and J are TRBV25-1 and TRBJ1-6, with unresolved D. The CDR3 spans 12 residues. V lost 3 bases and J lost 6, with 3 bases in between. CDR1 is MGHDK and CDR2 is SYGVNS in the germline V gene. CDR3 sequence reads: CASSEGNSPLHF. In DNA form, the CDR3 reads TGTGCCAGCAGTGAGGGTAATTCACCCCTCCACTTT.

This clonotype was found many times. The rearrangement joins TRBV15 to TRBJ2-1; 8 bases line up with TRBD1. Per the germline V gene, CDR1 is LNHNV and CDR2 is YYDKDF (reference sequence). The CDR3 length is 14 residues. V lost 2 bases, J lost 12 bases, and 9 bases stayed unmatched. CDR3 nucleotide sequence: TGTGCCACCAGCAGACCGCTCAGGGGGCTCAGGCAGTTCTTC. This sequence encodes CATSRPLRGLRQFF.

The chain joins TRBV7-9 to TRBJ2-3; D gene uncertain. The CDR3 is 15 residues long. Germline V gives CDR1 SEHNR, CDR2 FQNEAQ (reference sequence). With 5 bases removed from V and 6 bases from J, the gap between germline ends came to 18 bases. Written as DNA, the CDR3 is TGTGCCAGCAGCATTAGAGGCAGCCGCTTGGATACGCAGTATTTT. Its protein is CASSIRGSRLDTQYF.

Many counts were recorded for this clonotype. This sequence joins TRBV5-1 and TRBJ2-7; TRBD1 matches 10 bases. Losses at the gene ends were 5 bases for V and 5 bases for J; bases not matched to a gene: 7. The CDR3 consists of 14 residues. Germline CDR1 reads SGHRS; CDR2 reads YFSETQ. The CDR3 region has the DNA TGCGCCAGCAGACGACAGGGGGCTGTTGACGAGCAGTACTTC. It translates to CASRRQGAVDEQYF. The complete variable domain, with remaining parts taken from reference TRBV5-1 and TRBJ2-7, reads KAGVTQTPRYLIKTRGQQVTLSCSPISGHRSVSWYQQTPGQGLQFLFEYFSETQRNKGNFPGRFSGRQFSNSRSEMNVSTLELGDSALYLCASRRQGAVDEQYFGPGTRLTVT.

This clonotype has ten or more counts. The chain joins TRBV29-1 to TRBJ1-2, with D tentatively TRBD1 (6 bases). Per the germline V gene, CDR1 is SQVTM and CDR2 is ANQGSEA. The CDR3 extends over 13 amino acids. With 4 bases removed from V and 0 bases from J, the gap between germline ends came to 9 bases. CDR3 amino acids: CSVVGAANYGYTF. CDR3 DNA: TGCAGCGTTGTGGGGGCGGCTAACTATGGCTACACCTTC.

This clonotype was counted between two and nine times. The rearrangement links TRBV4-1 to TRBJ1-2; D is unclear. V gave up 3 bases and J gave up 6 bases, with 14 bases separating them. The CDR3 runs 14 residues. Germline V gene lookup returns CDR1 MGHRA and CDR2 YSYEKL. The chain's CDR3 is CASSQVGRFHGYTF. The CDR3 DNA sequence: TGCGCCAGCAGCCAGGTTGGACGGTTCCATGGCTACACCTTC.

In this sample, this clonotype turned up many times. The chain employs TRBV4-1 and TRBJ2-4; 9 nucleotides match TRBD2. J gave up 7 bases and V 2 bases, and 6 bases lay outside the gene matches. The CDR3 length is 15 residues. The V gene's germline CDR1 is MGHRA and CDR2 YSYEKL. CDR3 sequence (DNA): TGCGCCAGCAGCCAACCGGGGACTAGCCGGAACATTCAGTACTTC. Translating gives CASSQPGTSRNIQYF.

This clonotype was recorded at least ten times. CDR3 sequence (DNA): TGTGCCTCCGATCACCCTGAAGCTTTCTTT. It translates to CASDHPEAFF. The chain employs TRBV6-5 and TRBJ1-1; D is unresolved. The V end was cut by 11 bases, the J end by 6 bases, with 10 bases between. This CDR3 contains 10 residues. Germline V gene data show CDR1 as MNHEY and CDR2 as SVGAGI.

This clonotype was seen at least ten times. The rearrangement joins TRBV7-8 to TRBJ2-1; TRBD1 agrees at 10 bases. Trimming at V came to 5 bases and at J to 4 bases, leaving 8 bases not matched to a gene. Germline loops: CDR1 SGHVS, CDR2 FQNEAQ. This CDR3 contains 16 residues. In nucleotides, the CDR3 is TGTGCCAGCAGCCAAAGACAGGGGGCGAAATACAATGAGCAGTTCTTC. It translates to CASSQRQGAKYNEQFF.

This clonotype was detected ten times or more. CDR3: CASSLDRGLTNEKLFF. The CDR3 region has the DNA TGTGCCAGCAGCTTGGACAGGGGGCTAACTAATGAAAAACTGTTTTTT. The chain has TRBV5-6 and TRBJ1-4; 9 bases are shared with TRBD1. The CDR3 loop spans 16 amino acids. The germline CDR1 and CDR2 sequences are SGHDT and YYEEEE. Trimming cost V 0 bases and J 1 base; bases outside gene matches: 1.

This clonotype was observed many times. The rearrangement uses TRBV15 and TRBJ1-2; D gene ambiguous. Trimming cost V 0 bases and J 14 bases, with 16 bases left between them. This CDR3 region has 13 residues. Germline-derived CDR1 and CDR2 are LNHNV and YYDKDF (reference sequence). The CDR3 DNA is TGTGCCACCAGCAGAGAGAGTTTCGGCGGCGATACCTTC. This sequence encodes CATSRESFGGDTF.

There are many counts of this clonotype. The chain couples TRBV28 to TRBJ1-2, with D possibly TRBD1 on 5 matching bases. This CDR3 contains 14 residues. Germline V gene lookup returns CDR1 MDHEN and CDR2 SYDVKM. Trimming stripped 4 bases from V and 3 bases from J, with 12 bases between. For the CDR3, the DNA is TGTGCCAGCAGTTCGCAGGGAAACTACTATGGCTACACCTTC. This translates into CASSSQGNYYGYTF.

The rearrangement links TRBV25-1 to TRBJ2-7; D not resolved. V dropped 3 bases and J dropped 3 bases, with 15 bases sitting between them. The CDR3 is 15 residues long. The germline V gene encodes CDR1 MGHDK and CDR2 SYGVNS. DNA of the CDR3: TGTGCCAGCAGTGATCCCGGACGAGGTTACTACGAGCAGTACTTC. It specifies CASSDPGRGYYEQYF.

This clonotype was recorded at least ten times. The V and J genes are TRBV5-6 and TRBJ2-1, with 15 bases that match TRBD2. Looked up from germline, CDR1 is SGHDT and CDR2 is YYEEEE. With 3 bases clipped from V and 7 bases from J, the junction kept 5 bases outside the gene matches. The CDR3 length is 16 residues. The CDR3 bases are TGTGCCAGCAGCTACCCCGGGACTAGCGGGAGGAATGAGCAGTTCTTC. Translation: CASSYPGTSGRNEQFF. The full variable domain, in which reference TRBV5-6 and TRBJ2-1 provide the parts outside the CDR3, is DAGVTQSPTHLIKTRGQQVTLRCSPKSGHDTVSWYQQALGQGPQFIFQYYEEEERQRGNFPDRFSGHQFPNYSSELNVNALLLGDSALYLCASSYPGTSGRNEQFFGPGTRLTVL.

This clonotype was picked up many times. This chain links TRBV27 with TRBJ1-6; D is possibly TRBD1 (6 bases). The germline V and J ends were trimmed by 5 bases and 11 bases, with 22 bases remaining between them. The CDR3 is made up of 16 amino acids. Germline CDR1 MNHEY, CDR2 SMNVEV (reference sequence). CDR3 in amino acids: CASSGGQLPVRAPLHF. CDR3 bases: TGTGCCAGCAGTGGGGGGCAGCTCCCGGTGAGAGCACCCCTCCACTTT.

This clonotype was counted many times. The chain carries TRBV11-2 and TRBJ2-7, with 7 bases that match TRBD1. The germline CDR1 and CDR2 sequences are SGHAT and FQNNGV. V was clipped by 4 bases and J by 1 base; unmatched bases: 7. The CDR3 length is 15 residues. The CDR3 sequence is CASSSSGTASYEQYF. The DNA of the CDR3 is TGTGCCAGCAGCTCATCCGGGACAGCGTCCTACGAGCAGTACTTC.

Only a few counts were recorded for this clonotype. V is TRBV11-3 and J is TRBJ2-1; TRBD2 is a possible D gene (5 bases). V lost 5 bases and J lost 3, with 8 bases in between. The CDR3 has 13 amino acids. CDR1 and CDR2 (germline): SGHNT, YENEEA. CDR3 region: CASSPGDYNEQFF. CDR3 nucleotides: TGTGCCAGCAGCCCCGGGGACTACAATGAGCAGTTCTTC.